Shown below are 11 T cell receptor beta chains from a single sample sequenced in a study of T cells in narcolepsy. Generated by immunoSEQ multiplex PCR, the TCRdb table keeps only in-frame clones and is missing some. The profile shows some 17,000 clones, approximately 90% of them singletons. Sequences were obtained from memory (CD45RA-) CD4+ T cells from blood. All receptors come from a human donor in good health.

A few counts support this clone. The chain has TRBV7-2 and TRBJ2-7; D may be TRBD1 or TRBD2 (5 bases each). The CDR3 sequence is 14 residues long. CDR1 and CDR2 from the germline V gene are SGHTA and FQGNSA. Trimming left V 5 bases short and J 0 bases short, with 11 bases between. CDR3 amino acids: CASSRGSPSYEQYF. CDR3 nucleotide sequence: TGTGCCAGCAGCCGGGGCAGTCCCTCCTACGAGCAGTACTTC.

The table lists this clone with a few counts. The chain carries TRBV7-6 and TRBJ1-3, with D uncertain. The CDR3 spans 17 residues. Between the trimmed V and J ends, which lost 1 base and 4 bases, there was a span of 17 bases. CDR1 is SGHVS, CDR2 FNYEAQ, per germline. The CDR3 region is CASSLDRTGSGGNTIYF. CDR3 DNA: TGTGCCAGCAGCTTAGACCGTACGGGTTCGGGGGGAAACACCATATATTTT.

Only one count was recorded for this clone. This rearrangement joins TRBV20-1 to TRBJ2-1, with no clear D. CDR3 size: 11 residues. V was pared by 4 bases and J by 5 bases, with 6 bases between. Germline CDR1 and CDR2: DFQATT and SNEGSKA (reference sequence). Here the CDR3 reads CSATLNNEQFF. CDR3 DNA sequence: TGCAGTGCTACCCTTAACAATGAGCAGTTCTTC.

This rearrangement joins TRBV7-8 to TRBJ1-1; TRBD1 might be the D (5 bases). With 4 bases removed from V and 0 bases from J, the gap between germline ends came to 12 bases. Germline V gene data show CDR1 as SGHVS and CDR2 as FQNEAQ. The CDR3 has 15 residues. The CDR3 sequence is CASSSRQQMNTEAFF. DNA for the CDR3: TGTGCCAGCAGCTCTCGACAGCAGATGAACACTGAAGCTTTCTTT. Variable domain in full (rest from reference TRBV7-8 and TRBJ1-1): GAGVSQSPRYKVAKRGQDVALRCDPISGHVSLFWYQQALGQGPEFLTYFQNEAQLDKSGLPSDRFFAERPEGSVSTLKIQRTQQEDSAVYLCASSSRQQMNTEAFFGQGTRLTVV.

The chain joins TRBV16 to TRBJ1-2, with 9 bases identical to TRBD1. The germline gives CDR1 KGHSY, CDR2 FQNENV. V lost 4 bases to trimming and J lost 2 bases; unmatched junction nucleotides: 17. The CDR3 has 19 amino acids. In DNA form, the CDR3 reads TGTGCCAGCAGCCTCAGGGCCCCGGGACAGGGCACCTTGAACTATGGCTACACCTTC. Protein: CASSLRAPGQGTLNYGYTF.

The rearrangement joins TRBV28 to TRBJ2-5; D ambiguous. Trimming removed 2 bases from V and 1 base from J, with 8 bases in between. This CDR3 contains 14 residues. Germline V gene sequence: CDR1 MDHEN, CDR2 SYDVKM. CDR3 DNA: TGTGCCAGCAGTTTAAACTTACGCCAAGAGACCCAGTACTTC. Its translation: CASSLNLRQETQYF.

V gene TRBV4-1 combines with J gene TRBJ2-3, with 9 bases aligning to TRBD2. Germline V gene lookup returns CDR1 MGHRA and CDR2 YSYEKL. Trimming removed 4 bases from V and 6 bases from J; junction bases left unmatched: 8. The CDR3 has 15 amino acids. The CDR3 sequence is CASSRGREGVDTQYF. The CDR3 nucleotides are TGCGCCAGCAGCCGGGGGCGGGAGGGGGTGGATACGCAGTATTTT.

The gene calls are TRBV19 and TRBJ2-3, with D perhaps TRBD2 (6 bases). The germline CDR1 and CDR2 sequences are LNHDA and SQIVND (reference sequence). The CDR3 has 15 amino acids. Trimming removed 3 bases at V and 6 bases at J, with 16 bases between. Here the CDR3 DNA reads TGTGCCAGTAGTATGGAGGGCCGAAAAGGGGATACGCAGTATTTT. As protein: CASSMEGRKGDTQYF.

The rearrangement uses TRBV5-1 and TRBJ1-4; possibly TRBD1 for D (5 bases). V lost 1 base to trimming and J lost 5 bases, with 18 bases between them. The CDR3 consists of 17 residues. Looked up from germline, CDR1 is SGHRS and CDR2 is YFSETQ. The chain's CDR3 is CASSLTPQQRGNEKLFF. The CDR3 DNA reads TGCGCCAGCAGCTTGACCCCCCAACAGAGGGGCAATGAAAAACTGTTTTTT.

The J gene is TRBJ1-2, the V gene TRBV29-1; 10 bases map to TRBD1. The CDR3 totals 14 residues. CDR1 and CDR2 (germline): SQVTM, ANQGSEA. V shed 7 bases and J 8 bases; nucleotides not matched to a gene: 13. The CDR3 spells CSAARGDRGQGYTF. In DNA, the CDR3 is TGCAGCGCCGCTCGAGGTGACAGGGGGCAAGGCTACACCTTC.

The chain employs TRBV27 and TRBJ2-7; D is undetermined. Germline values: CDR1 MNHEY, CDR2 SMNVEV (reference sequence). There are 14 residues in the CDR3. V shed 8 bases and J shed 5 bases, with 19 bases lying between them. The CDR3 sequence is CASGMLGSINEQYF. In nucleotides, the CDR3 is TGTGCCAGCGGAATGCTAGGTTCTATTAACGAGCAGTACTTC.